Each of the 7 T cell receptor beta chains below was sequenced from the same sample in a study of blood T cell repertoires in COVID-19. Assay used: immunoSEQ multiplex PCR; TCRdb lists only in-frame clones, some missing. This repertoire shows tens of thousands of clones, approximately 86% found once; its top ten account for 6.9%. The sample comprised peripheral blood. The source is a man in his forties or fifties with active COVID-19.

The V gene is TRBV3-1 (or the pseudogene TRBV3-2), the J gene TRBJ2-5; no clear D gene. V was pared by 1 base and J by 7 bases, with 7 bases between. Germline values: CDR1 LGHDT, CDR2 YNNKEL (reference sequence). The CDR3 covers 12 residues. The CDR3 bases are TGTGCCAGCAGCCAAGGGTCGGTGACCCAGTACTTC. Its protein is CASSQGSVTQYF.

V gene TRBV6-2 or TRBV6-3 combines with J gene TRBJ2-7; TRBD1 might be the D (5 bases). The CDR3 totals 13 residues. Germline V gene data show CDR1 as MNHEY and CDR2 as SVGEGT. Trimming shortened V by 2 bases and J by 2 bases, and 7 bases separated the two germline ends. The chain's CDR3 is CASSYDRTYEQYF. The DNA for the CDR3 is TGTGCCAGCAGTTACGACAGAACCTACGAGCAGTACTTC.

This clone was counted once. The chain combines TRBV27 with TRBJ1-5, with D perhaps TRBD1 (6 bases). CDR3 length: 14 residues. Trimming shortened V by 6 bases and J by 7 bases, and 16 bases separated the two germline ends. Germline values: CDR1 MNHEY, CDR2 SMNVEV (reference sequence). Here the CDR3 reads CASSPTGWWQPQHF. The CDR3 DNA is TGTGCCAGCAGCCCAACAGGGTGGTGGCAGCCCCAGCATTTT.

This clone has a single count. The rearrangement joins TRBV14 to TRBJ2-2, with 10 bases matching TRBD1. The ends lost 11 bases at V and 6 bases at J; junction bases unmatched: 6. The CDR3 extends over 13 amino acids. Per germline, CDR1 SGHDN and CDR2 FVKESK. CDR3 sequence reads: CAVDRGRPGELFF. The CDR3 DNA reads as TGTGCCGTTGACAGGGGGCGACCCGGGGAGCTGTTTTTT.

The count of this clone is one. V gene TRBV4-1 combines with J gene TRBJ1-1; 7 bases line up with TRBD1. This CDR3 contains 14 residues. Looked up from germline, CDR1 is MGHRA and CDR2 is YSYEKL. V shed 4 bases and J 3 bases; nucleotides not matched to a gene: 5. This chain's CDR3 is CASSPIRGDTEAFF. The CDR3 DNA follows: TGCGCCAGCAGCCCTATCAGGGGGGACACTGAAGCTTTCTTT.

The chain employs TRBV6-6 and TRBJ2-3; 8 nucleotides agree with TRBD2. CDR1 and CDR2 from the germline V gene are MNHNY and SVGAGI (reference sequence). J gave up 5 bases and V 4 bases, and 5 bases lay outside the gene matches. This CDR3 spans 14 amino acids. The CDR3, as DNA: TGTGCCAGCAGTTCCGGGGGGGGAGGAGATACGCAGTATTTT. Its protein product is CASSSGGGGDTQYF.

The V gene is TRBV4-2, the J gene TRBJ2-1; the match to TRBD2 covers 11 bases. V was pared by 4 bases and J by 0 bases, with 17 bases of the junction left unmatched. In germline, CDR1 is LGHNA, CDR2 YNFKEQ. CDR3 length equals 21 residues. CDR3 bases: TGTGCCAGCAGCCTCGGGGAGGCCATTTCTGGACTAGCGGGCTCCTACAATGAGCAGTTCTTC. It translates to CASSLGEAISGLAGSYNEQFF.